This TCR beta chain is drawn from a study of PD-1 blockade in classical Hodgkin lymphoma (TCRdb year 2020). Broadly, across the study: Nivolumab dosing was 3 mg/kg intravenously every 2 weeks, continuing until either disease progression or unacceptable toxicity. A peripheral blood immune signature of response to PD-1 blockade in classical Hodgkin lymphoma was defined using TCR beta sequencing and CyTOF.

The Qiagen DNeasy kit was used to extract genomic DNA both from unsorted PBMCs and from the negatively selected CD4+ and CD8+ fractions. Using primers that anneal to V and J segments, immunoSEQ multiplex PCR amplified the TCR beta CDR3 regions. A synthetic immune receptor repertoire was used to minimize amplification bias, and remaining bias was computationally removed after sequencing. Regarding the original processing steps: Custom Python scripts were used to quantify repertoire diversity as the Shannon entropy index. Unsorted, CD4+ and CD8+ repertoires were analyzed separately, except in combined analyses where CD4+ and CD8+ sequences were merged in silico. Clonal expansion was defined as at least a 2-fold frequency increase after treatment relative to C1D1, with a pseudocount of 0.5 for undetected baseline clones. Singleton clones were defined as clones with 0 or 1 copy at C1D1, and non-singleton clones were defined as clones with 2 or more copies. By matching protein sequences in sorted samples from the same patient, clones expanded in unsorted samples were annotated as CD4+, CD8+ or unknown. Wilcoxon tests were applied to paired samples to test diversity changes from C1D1 to C4D1. Here the immuneACCESS table is served through TCRdb, limited to in-frame sequences with V and J called. Missing clones are a known gap in these copies; in checked studies unresolved V genes cover under half, and the rest lacks a known reason. For V, J and clone size, that table is used; D and trimming come from the DNA. The sample records around 36,000 clones, 87% of which are singletons. The ten most abundant clones make up roughly 10% of the sample.

What the time point label conveys for this sample: cycle 1 day 1 (C1D1), immediately before nivolumab initiation. Every trial patient had relapsed following autologous stem cell transplantation, and prior brentuximab vedotin exposure was what differed among cohorts A, B and C. The trial cohort included 50 to 70 patients with relapsed/refractory classical Hodgkin lymphoma, and each patient had a best overall response of complete response, partial response or progressive disease. In the multi-cohort phase II CheckMate 205 trial, trial patients received single-agent nivolumab. An independent review committee assessed best overall response using the 2007 International Working Group response criteria. Trial PBMCs were obtained immediately prior to nivolumab initiation (C1D1) and on therapy at cycle 2 day 1 and cycle 4 day 1. Peripheral blood was collected in 8 mL Vacutainer Cell Preparation Tubes, from which PBMCs were isolated by centrifugation and then cryopreserved.

V sheds 5 bases and J sheds 3 bases, leaving 11 bases between their ends. Taken from cysteine to phenylalanine, the CDR3 has 12 residues. Only the CDR3 DNA stays, 36 bases, in frame from base 1. CDR1 and CDR2, per the germline V gene (reference sequence), are GTSNPN and SVGIG. Regarding this clone: Its antigen is currently not known. No base quality information exists; no much larger clone differs at one position.

Points the paper makes about the study in general: Trial patients achieving complete response had baseline diversity similar to newly diagnosed patients, whereas partial responders and progressors had significantly lower diversity. CD4+ but not CD8+ TCR diversity rose significantly by C4D1 (p=0.0027 vs p=0.16), most apparent in complete responders (p=0.02). The study covered only a single clinical trial cohort, and the causes of the repertoire differences, possibly disease activity or prior therapy, were still not defined. Baseline TCR diversity was reported to be lower in newly diagnosed patients than in healthy donors, and even lower in relapsed/refractory patients. Diversity was lower in patients who began nivolumab less than 1 year after ASCT, so these patients were left out of later analyses to avoid confounding by immune reconstitution.

The chain couples TRBV30 to TRBJ2-7, with the D call tentatively TRBD1 or TRBD2, each fitting 5 bases. The input for sequencing was peripheral blood mononuclear cells (PBMCs), taken at baseline. This clonotype was obtained from a human donor with classical Hodgkin lymphoma. For the CDR3, the sequence is CAWGTQSYEQYF. The DNA sequence reads TGTGCCTGGGGGACCCAAAGCTACGAGCAGTACTTC. The CDR3, completed at both ends by the reference TRBV30 and TRBJ2-7 genes, gives the full variable domain SQTIHQWPATLVQPVGSPLSLECTVEGTSNPNLYWYRQAAGRGLQLLFYSVGIGQISSEVPQNLSASRPQDRQFILSSKKLLLSDSGFYLCAWGTQSYEQYFGPGTRLTVT.